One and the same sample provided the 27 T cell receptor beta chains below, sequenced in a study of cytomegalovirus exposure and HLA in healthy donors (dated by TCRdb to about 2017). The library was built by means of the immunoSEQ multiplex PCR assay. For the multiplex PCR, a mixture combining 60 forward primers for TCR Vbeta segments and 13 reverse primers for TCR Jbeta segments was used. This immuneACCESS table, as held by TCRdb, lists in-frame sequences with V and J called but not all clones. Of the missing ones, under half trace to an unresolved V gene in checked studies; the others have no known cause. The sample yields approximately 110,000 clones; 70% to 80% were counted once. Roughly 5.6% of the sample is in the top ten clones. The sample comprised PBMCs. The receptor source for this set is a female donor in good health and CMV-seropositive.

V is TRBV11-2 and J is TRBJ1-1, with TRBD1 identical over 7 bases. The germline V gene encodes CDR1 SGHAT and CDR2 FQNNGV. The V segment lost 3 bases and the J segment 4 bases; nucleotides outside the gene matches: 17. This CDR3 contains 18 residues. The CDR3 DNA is TGTGCCAGCAGCTTCGCCCGAGGATCGACAGGGTCGAGCACTGAAGCTTTCTTT. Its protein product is CASSFARGSTGSSTEAFF. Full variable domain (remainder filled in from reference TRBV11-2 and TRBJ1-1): EAGVAQSPRYKIIEKRQSVAFWCNPISGHATLYWYQQILGQGPKLLIQFQNNGVVDDSQLPKDRFSAERLKGVDSTLKIQPAKLEDSAVYLCASSFARGSTGSSTEAFFGQGTRLTVV.

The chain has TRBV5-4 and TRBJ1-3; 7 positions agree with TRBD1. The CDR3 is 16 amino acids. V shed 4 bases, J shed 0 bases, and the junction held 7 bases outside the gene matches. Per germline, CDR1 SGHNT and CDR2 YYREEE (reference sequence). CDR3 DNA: TGTGCCAGCAGCAATAACAGGGGACTCTCTGGAAACACCATATATTTT. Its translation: CASSNNRGLSGNTIYF.

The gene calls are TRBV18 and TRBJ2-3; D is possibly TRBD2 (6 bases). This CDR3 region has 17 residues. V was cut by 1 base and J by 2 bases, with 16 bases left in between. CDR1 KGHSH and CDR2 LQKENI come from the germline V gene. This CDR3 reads CASSPRASAVVTDTQYF. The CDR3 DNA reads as TGTGCCAGCTCACCACGCGCTAGCGCCGTAGTCACAGATACGCAGTATTTT.

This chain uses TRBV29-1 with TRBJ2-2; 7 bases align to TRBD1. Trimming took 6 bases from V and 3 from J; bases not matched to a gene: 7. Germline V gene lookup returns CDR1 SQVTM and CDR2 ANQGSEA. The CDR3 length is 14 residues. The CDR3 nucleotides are TGCAGCGTCGTCAGACAGGGCCACACCGGGGAGCTGTTTTTT. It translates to CSVVRQGHTGELFF.

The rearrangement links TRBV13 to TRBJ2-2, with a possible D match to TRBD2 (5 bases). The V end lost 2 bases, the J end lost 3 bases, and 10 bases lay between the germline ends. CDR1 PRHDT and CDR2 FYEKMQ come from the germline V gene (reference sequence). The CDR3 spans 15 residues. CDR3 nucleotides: TGTGCCAGCAGCTTACGACTAACTTACACCGGGGAGCTGTTTTTT. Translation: CASSLRLTYTGELFF.

DNA for the CDR3: TGCGCCAGCAGCTTTGACACCGGTGGGCAGTTCTTC. This translates into CASSFDTGGQFF. This chain connects TRBV5-1 to TRBJ2-1; D gene ambiguous. V dropped 2 bases and J dropped 12 bases, with 12 bases sitting between them. The CDR3 is 12 residues long. Germline CDR1 reads SGHRS; CDR2 reads YFSETQ. The full variable domain, in which reference TRBV5-1 and TRBJ2-1 provide the parts outside the CDR3, is KAGVTQTPRYLIKTRGQQVTLSCSPISGHRSVSWYQQTPGQGLQFLFEYFSETQRNKGNFPGRFSGRQFSNSRSEMNVSTLELGDSALYLCASSFDTGGQFFGPGTRLTVL.

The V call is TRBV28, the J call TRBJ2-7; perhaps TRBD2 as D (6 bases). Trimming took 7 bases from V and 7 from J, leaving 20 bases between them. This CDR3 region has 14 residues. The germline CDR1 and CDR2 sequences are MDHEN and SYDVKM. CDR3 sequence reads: CASTGERTGEEQYF. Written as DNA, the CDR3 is TGTGCCAGCACCGGGGAGAGGACGGGAGAGGAGCAGTACTTC.

CDR3 nucleotides: TGTGCCAGCTCACCAAGAGTCGGACAGGGCCCCACAGATACGCAGTATTTT. Its protein is CASSPRVGQGPTDTQYF. V and J are TRBV18 and TRBJ2-3; 8 bases map to TRBD1. The V and J ends lost 2 bases and 2 bases, in that order; junction bases with no gene match: 9. Germline CDR1 KGHSH, CDR2 LQKENI. This CDR3 is 17 amino acids long.

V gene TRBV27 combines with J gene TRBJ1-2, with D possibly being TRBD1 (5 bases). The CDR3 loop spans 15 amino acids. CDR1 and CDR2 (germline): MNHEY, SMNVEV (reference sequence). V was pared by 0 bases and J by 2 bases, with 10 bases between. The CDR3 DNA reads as TGTGCCAGCAGTTTATCGTACGCAGGGAACTATGGCTACACCTTC. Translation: CASSLSYAGNYGYTF.

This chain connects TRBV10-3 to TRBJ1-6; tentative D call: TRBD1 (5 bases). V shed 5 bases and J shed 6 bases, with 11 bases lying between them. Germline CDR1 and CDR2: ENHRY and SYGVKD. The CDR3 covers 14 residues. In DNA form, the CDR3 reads TGTGCCATCAGTTCCGACAGCGTTAATTCACCCCTCCACTTT. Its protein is CAISSDSVNSPLHF.

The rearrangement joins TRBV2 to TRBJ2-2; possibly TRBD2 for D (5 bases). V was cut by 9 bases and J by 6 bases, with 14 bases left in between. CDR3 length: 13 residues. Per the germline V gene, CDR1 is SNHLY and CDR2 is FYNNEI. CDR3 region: CASLGGQAGELFF. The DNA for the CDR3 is TGTGCCAGTCTGGGCGGGCAGGCCGGGGAGCTGTTTTTT. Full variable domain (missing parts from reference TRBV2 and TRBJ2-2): EPEVTQTPSHQVTQMGQEVILRCVPISNHLYFYWYRQILGQKVEFLVSFYNNEISEKSEIFDDQFSVERPDGSNFTLKIRSTKLEDSAMYFCASLGGQAGELFFGEGSRLTVL.

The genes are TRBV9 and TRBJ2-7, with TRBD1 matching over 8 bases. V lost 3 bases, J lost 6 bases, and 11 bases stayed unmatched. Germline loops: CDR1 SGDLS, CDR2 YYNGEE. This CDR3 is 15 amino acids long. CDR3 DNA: TGTGCCAGCAGCGCAGGACAGGGTAGGTCACGCGAGCAGTACTTC. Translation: CASSAGQGRSREQYF.

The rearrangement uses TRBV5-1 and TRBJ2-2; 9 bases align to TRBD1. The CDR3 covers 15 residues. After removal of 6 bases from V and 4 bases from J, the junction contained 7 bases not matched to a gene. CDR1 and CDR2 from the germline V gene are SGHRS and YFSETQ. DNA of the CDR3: TGCGCCAGCACCCTACAGGGGGCGGGCACCGGGGAGCTGTTTTTT. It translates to CASTLQGAGTGELFF.

The DNA of the CDR3 is TGTGCCTGGAGGCTCGGACTTGACTCTGGAAACACCATATATTTT. This sequence encodes CAWRLGLDSGNTIYF. The rearrangement uses TRBV30 and TRBJ1-3, with D unresolved. The ends were cut back, 3 bases at V and 0 bases at J, with 12 bases in the middle. This CDR3 region has 15 residues. The V gene's germline CDR1 is GTSNPN and CDR2 SVGIG (reference sequence).

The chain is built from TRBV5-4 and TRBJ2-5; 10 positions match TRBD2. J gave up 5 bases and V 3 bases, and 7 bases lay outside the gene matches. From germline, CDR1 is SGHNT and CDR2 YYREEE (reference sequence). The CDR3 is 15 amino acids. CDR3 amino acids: CASSSSGGIRETQYF. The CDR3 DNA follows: TGTGCCAGCAGCTCTAGCGGGGGAATTCGGGAGACCCAGTACTTC.

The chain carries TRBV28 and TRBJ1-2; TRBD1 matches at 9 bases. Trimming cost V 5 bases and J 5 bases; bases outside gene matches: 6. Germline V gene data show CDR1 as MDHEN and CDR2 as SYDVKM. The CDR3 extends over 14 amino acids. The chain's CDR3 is CASSRGTGTYGYTF. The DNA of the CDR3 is TGTGCCAGCAGTAGAGGGACAGGGACGTATGGCTACACCTTC.

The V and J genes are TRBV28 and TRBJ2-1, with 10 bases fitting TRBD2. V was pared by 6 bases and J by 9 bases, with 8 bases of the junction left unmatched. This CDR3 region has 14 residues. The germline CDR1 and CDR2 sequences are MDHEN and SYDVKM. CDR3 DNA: TGTGCCAGCAGAGAAGCGGGAGGGTCGGGTGAGCAGTTCTTC. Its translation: CASREAGGSGEQFF.

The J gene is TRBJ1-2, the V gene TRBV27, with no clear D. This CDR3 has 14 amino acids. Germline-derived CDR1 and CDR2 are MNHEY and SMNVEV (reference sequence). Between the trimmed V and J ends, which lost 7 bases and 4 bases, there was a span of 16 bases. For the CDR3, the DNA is TGTGCCAGCAAGGAAGGAGGTCGTGTCTATGGCTACACCTTC. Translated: CASKEGGRVYGYTF.

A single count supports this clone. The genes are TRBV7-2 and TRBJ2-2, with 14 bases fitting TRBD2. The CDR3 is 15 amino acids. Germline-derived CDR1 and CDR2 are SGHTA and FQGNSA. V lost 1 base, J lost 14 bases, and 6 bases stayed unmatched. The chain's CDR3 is CASSLERLAGGPLFF. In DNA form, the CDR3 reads TGTGCCAGCAGCTTAGAGCGACTAGCGGGGGGGCCCCTGTTTTTT.

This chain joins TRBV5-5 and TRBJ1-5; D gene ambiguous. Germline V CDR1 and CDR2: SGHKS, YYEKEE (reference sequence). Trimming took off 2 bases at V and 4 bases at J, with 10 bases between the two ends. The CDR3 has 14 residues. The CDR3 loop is CASSFGLSNQPQHF. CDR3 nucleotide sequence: TGTGCCAGCAGCTTCGGACTCTCAAATCAGCCCCAGCATTTT.

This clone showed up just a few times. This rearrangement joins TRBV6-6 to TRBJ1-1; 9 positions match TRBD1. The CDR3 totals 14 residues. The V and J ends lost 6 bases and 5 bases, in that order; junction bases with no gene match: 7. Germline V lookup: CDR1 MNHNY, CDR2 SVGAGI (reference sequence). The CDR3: CASSPGQGWTEAFF. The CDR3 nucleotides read TGTGCCAGCAGCCCCGGACAGGGGTGGACTGAAGCTTTCTTT.

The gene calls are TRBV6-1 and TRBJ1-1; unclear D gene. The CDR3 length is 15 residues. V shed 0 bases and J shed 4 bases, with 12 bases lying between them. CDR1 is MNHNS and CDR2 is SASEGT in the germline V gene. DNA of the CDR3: TGTGCCAGCAGTGAAGCCCCTGGGGAGGCCACTGAAGCTTTCTTT. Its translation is CASSEAPGEATEAFF.

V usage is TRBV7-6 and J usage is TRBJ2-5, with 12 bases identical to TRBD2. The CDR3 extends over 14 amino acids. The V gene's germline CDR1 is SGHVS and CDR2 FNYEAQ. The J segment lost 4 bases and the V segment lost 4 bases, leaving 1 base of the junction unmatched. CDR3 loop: CASSSTSGGETQYF. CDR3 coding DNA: TGTGCCAGCAGCTCGACTAGCGGGGGAGAGACCCAGTACTTC.

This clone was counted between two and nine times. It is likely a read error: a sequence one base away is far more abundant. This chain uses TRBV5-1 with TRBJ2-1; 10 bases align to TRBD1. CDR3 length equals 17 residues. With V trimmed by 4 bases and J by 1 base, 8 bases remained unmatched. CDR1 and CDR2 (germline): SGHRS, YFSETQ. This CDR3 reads CASSPWDRGRSYNEQFF. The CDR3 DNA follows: TGCGCCAGCAGCCCGTGGGACAGGGGTCGATCCTACAATGAGCAGTTCTTC. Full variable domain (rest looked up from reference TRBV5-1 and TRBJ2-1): KAGVTQTPRYLIKTRGQQVTLSCSPISGHRSVSWYQQTPGQGLQFLFEYFSETQRNKGNFPGRFSGRQFSNSRSEMNVSTLELGDSALYLCASSPWDRGRSYNEQFFGPGTRLTVL.

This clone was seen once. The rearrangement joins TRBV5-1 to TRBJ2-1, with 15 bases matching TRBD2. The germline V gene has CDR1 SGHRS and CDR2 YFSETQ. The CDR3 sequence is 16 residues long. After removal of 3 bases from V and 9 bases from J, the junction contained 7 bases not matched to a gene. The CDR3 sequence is CASSSRTSGGAAEQFF. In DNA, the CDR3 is TGCGCCAGCAGCTCACGGACTAGCGGGGGGGCGGCTGAGCAGTTCTTC.

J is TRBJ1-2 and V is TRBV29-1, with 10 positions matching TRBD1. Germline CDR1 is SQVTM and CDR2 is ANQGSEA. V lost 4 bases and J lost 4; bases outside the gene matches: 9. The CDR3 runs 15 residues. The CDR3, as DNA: TGCAGCGTTGTGGGGGGGGACAGGGGAAGCTATGGCTACACCTTC. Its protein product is CSVVGGDRGSYGYTF.

DNA for the CDR3: TGTGCCATCCGGCGGGAGTTGGCTGAGACCCAGTACTTC. Translating it yields CAIRRELAETQYF. This sequence joins TRBV10-3 and TRBJ2-5; 7 bases align to TRBD2. Trimming removed 8 bases from V and 5 bases from J; junction bases left unmatched: 8. This CDR3 is 13 amino acids long. Germline V gene sequence: CDR1 ENHRY, CDR2 SYGVKD.